This T cell receptor beta chain was sequenced during a study of early T cells in non-severe SARS-CoV-2 infection. The sample holds a few counts of this clonotype. TCRdb redid the calling of the 5' RACE reads with MiXCR, one entry per CDR3 protein. The table has tens of thousands of distinct CDR3 sequences, roughly 5% seen once. V lost 4 bases to trimming and J lost 6 bases; unmatched junction nucleotides: 9. This CDR3 has 14 residues. The clonotype originates from an adult who was a healthcare worker with PCR-confirmed SARS-CoV-2 infection or an uninfected control (not recorded which). The chain employs TRBV12-3 or TRBV12-4 and TRBJ2-7; TRBD1 matches 7 bases. This sample comprised whole blood, obtained at baseline. CDR3 nucleotide sequence: TGTGCCAGCAGTTACTCCGGGACAGTCGCCGAGCAGTACTTC. It is translated as CASSYSGTVAEQYF.